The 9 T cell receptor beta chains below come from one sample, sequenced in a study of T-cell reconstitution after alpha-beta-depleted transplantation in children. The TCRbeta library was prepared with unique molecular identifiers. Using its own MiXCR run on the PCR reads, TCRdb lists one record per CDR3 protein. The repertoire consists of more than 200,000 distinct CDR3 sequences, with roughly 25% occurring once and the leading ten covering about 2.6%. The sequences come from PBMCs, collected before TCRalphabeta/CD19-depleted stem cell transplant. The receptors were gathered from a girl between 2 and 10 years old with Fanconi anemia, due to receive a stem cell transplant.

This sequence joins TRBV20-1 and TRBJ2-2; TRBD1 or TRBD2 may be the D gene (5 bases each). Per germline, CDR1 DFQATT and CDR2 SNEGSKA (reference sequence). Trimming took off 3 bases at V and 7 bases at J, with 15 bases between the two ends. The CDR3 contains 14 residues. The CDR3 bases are TGCAGTGCTAGTCCCCAGGGAGCGAGCGGGGAGCTGTTTTTT. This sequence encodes CSASPQGASGELFF.

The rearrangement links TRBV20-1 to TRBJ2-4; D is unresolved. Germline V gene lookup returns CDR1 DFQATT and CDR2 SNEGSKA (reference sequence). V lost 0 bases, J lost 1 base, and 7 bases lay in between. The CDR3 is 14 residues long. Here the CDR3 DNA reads TGCAGTGCTAGAGAGCTAGTGGCCAAAAACATTCAGTACTTC. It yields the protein CSARELVAKNIQYF.

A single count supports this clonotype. This CDR3 is CSARVTNAYEQYF. The CDR3, as DNA: TGCAGTGCTAGAGTAACTAATGCCTACGAGCAGTACTTC. The rearrangement links TRBV20-1 to TRBJ2-7; no reliable D call. Per germline, CDR1 DFQATT and CDR2 SNEGSKA (reference sequence). The CDR3 spans 13 residues. With 1 base removed from V and 2 bases from J, the gap between germline ends came to 9 bases.

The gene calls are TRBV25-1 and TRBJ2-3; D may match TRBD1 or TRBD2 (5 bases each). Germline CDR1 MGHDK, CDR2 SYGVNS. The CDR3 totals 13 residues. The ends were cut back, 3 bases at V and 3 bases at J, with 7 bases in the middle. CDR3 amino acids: CASSDWGTDTQYF. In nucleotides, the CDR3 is TGTGCCAGCAGTGACTGGGGGACAGATACGCAGTATTTT.

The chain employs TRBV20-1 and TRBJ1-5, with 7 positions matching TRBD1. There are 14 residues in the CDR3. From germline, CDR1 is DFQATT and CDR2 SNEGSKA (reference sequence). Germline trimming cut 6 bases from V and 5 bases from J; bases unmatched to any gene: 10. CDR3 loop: CSAPYRGIDQPQHF. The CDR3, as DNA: TGCAGTGCACCCTACAGGGGTATCGATCAGCCCCAGCATTTT.

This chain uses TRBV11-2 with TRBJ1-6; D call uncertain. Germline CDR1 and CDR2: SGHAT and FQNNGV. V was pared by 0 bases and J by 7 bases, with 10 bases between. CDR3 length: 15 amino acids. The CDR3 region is CASSLEGATNSPLHF. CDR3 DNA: TGTGCCAGCAGCTTAGAAGGAGCTACGAATTCACCCCTCCACTTT.

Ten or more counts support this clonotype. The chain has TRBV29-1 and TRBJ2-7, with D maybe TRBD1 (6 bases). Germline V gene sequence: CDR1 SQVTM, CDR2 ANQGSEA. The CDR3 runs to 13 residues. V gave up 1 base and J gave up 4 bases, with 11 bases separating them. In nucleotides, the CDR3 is TGCAGCGTTGAAGGGGGACAACTTTACGAGCAGTACTTC. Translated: CSVEGGQLYEQYF.

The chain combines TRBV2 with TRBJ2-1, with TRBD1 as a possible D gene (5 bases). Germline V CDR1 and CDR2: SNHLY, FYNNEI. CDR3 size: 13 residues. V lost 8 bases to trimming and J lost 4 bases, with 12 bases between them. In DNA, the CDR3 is TGTGCCAGCTTAAGACAGATTTACAATGAGCAGTTCTTC. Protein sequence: CASLRQIYNEQFF.

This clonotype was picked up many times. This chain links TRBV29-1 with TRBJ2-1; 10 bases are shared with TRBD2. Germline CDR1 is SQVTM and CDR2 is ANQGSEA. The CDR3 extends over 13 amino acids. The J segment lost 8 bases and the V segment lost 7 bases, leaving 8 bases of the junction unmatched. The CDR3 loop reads CSAKREGLYEQFF. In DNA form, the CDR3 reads TGCAGCGCAAAGCGGGAGGGCCTCTATGAGCAGTTCTTC.